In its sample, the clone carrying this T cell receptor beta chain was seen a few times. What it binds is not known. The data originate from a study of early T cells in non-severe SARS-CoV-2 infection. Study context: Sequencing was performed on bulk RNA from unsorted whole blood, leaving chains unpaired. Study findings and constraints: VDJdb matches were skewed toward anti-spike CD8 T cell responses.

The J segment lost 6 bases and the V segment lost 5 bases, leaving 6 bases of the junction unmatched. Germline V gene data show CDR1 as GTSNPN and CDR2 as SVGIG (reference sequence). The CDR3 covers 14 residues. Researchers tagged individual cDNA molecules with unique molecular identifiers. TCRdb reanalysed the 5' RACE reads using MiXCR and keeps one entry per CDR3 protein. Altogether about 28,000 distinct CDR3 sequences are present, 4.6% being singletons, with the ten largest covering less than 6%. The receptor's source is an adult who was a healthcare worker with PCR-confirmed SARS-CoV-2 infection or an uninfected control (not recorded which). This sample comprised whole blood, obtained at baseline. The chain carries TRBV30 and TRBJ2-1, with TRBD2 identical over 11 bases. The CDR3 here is CAWEVGLAGNEQFF. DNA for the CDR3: TGTGCCTGGGAAGTAGGACTAGCGGGCAATGAGCAGTTCTTC.